This T cell receptor (beta chain) was retrieved from a study of graft-versus-host responses after intestinal transplantation. A note on this clone: The antigen is not known.

Regarding the study as a whole: GvH clone levels peaked in circulation, and this peak was associated with early post-transplant HvG declines. Recipient marrow showed GvH clones, some seen first in ileum or blood.

The CDR3 has 19 residues. After removal of 1 base from V and 0 bases from J, the junction contained 8 bases not matched to a gene. Germline V lookup: CDR1 SGHVS, CDR2 FNYEAQ. The data were produced by immunoSEQ multiplex PCR, yet TCRdb's version contains in-frame clones alone and is incomplete. Among around 100,000 clones listed, roughly 93% were seen once. Here the sequenced sample was unstimulated CD8+ T cells sorted from spleen or lymph node cells, taken before intestinal transplant. The rearrangement uses TRBV7-6 and TRBJ2-7, with 14 bases matching TRBD2. The clonotype originates from a human donor who received an intestinal transplant. CDR3: CASSLGPGLAGDLSYEQYF. The CDR3 DNA reads TGTGCCAGCAGCTTAGGCCCGGGACTAGCGGGGGACCTCTCCTACGAGCAGTACTTC.